These 31 T cell receptor beta chains originate from one sample sequenced in a study of cytomegalovirus exposure and HLA in healthy donors. Sequencing used immunoSEQ multiplex PCR; TCRdb keeps in-frame clones, though not all of them. Of roughly 300,000 clones in the sample, about 90% are singletons; the top ten hold 1% to 1.5%. The sequenced sample consisted of PBMCs. The receptor source for this set is a woman aged 25 to 45 in good health and CMV-seropositive.

The chain is built from TRBV27 and TRBJ1-2; D possibly corresponds to TRBD1 (6 bases). Germline CDR1 MNHEY, CDR2 SMNVEV (reference sequence). The CDR3 loop spans 20 amino acids. Trimming pared 3 bases from V and 3 bases from J, leaving 29 bases between. The DNA for the CDR3 is TGTGCCAGCAGTTTCGACAGGATATTAGCTCCTAAAGAAGACTACTATGGCTACACCTTC. This codes for CASSFDRILAPKEDYYGYTF.

This clone was seen once. This chain joins TRBV28 and TRBJ1-5; no firm D call. Per germline, CDR1 MDHEN and CDR2 SYDVKM. This CDR3 is 14 amino acids long. Trimming shortened V by 2 bases and J by 5 bases, and 10 bases separated the two germline ends. The CDR3: CASSLMGSDQPQHF. The CDR3 DNA reads as TGTGCCAGCAGTTTAATGGGGTCGGATCAGCCCCAGCATTTT.

Comment on this clone: The sample contains more than one DNA sequence encoding this CDR3. The CDR3 is CASSVGLNTEAFF. Here the CDR3 DNA reads TGTGCCAGCAGTGTAGGACTTAACACTGAAGCTTTCTTT. The chain links TRBV2 to TRBJ1-1; D uncertain. With 4 bases removed from V and 2 bases from J, the gap between germline ends came to 8 bases. The germline V gene has CDR1 SNHLY and CDR2 FYNNEI. CDR3 length: 13 residues.

This chain links TRBV4-3 with TRBJ2-7, with 7 bases matching TRBD2. Germline V lookup: CDR1 LGHNA, CDR2 YSLEER. CDR3 length: 16 amino acids. V lost 0 bases, J lost 2 bases, and 7 bases stayed unmatched. CDR3 residues: CASSQDLGLTAYEQYF. The CDR3 DNA is TGCGCCAGCAGCCAAGATCTGGGACTAACCGCCTACGAGCAGTACTTC.

This clone was counted many times. The chain's CDR3 is CATSRLAGETQYF. The CDR3 DNA sequence: TGTGCCACCAGTAGACTAGCGGGCGAGACCCAGTACTTC. The chain links TRBV15 to TRBJ2-5, with 10 bases aligning to TRBD2. This CDR3 region has 13 residues. Per the germline V gene, CDR1 is LNHNV and CDR2 is YYDKDF (reference sequence). V shed 6 bases and J 5 bases; nucleotides not matched to a gene: 3.

The CDR3 here is CASSLKAGNEQFF. Written as DNA, the CDR3 is TGCGCCAGCAGCTTAAAGGCAGGGAATGAGCAGTTCTTC. This sequence joins TRBV5-1 and TRBJ2-1; possible D gene TRBD1, 5 bases. Germline CDR1 is SGHRS and CDR2 is YFSETQ. This CDR3 has 13 residues. V lost 2 bases and J lost 7, with 10 bases in between.

This clone was picked up one time. The rearrangement joins TRBV4-3 to TRBJ1-2; a possible D gene is TRBD1 (5 bases). CDR1 is LGHNA, CDR2 YSLEER, per germline. Trimming pared 5 bases from V and 8 bases from J, leaving 18 bases between. The CDR3 has 14 amino acids. CDR3 in amino acids: CASSSGAGVGGYTF. CDR3 sequence (DNA): TGCGCCAGCAGCTCAGGTGCGGGGGTAGGGGGCTACACCTTC.

This chain links TRBV15 with TRBJ1-1; D unresolved. Germline V gives CDR1 LNHNV, CDR2 YYDKDF (reference sequence). With 3 bases removed from V and 2 bases from J, the gap between germline ends came to 4 bases. This CDR3 comprises 12 residues. CDR3 region: CATSSPNTEAFF. The CDR3, as DNA: TGTGCCACCAGCAGTCCCAACACTGAAGCTTTCTTT.

CDR3 region: CATSRGSQETQYF. CDR3 DNA sequence: TGTGCCACCAGCAGAGGATCTCAAGAGACCCAGTACTTC. This chain uses TRBV15 with TRBJ2-5, with D unclear. V gave up 1 base and J gave up 2 bases, with 5 bases separating them. CDR1 is LNHNV, CDR2 YYDKDF, per germline (reference sequence). This CDR3 comprises 13 residues.

The chain is built from TRBV27 and TRBJ2-1; D not resolved. In germline, CDR1 is MNHEY, CDR2 SMNVEV (reference sequence). V gave up 2 bases and J gave up 9 bases, with 5 bases separating them. The CDR3 has 11 amino acids. CDR3 nucleotide sequence: TGTGCCAGCAGTTTAGCCGGTGAGCAGTTCTTC. Its protein product is CASSLAGEQFF.

The chain couples TRBV5-1 to TRBJ1-1; 7 bases are shared with TRBD1. Germline trimming cut 0 bases from V and 0 bases from J; bases unmatched to any gene: 5. The germline CDR1 and CDR2 sequences are SGHRS and YFSETQ. CDR3 size: 16 residues. The CDR3 protein is CASSLETGRVNTEAFF. In DNA, the CDR3 is TGCGCCAGCAGCTTGGAGACAGGGCGGGTGAACACTGAAGCTTTCTTT.

The chain has TRBV7-2 and TRBJ2-1; weak D call: TRBD2 (6 bases). The CDR3 runs 16 residues. Germline CDR1 is SGHTA and CDR2 is FQGNSA. V lost 2 bases and J lost 4, with 15 bases in between. The CDR3 region is CASSLKWDLGYNEQFF. In nucleotides, the CDR3 is TGTGCCAGCAGCTTAAAGTGGGACTTGGGTTACAATGAGCAGTTCTTC. The full variable domain, completed using reference TRBV7-2 and TRBJ2-1, is GAGVSQSPSNKVTEKGKDVELRCDPISGHTALYWYRQSLGQGLEFLIYFQGNSAPDKSGLPSDRFSAERTGGSVSTLTIQRTQQEDSAVYLCASSLKWDLGYNEQFFGPGTRLTVL.

The chain has TRBV7-8 and TRBJ1-2, with D possibly matching TRBD1 (5 bases). Germline V gene lookup returns CDR1 SGHVS and CDR2 FQNEAQ. This CDR3 has 15 residues. Between the trimmed V and J ends, which lost 2 bases and 3 bases, there was a span of 13 bases. The CDR3 spells CASSLTEGGDYGYTF. The DNA of the CDR3 is TGTGCCAGCAGCTTAACTGAGGGAGGGGACTATGGCTACACCTTC.

This sequence joins TRBV27 and TRBJ2-2, with a possible D match to TRBD2 (6 bases). CDR3 length: 15 amino acids. The V end was cut by 4 bases, the J end by 4 bases, with 13 bases between. CDR1 and CDR2 from the germline V gene are MNHEY and SMNVEV (reference sequence). This chain's CDR3 is CASSSPGGGTGELFF. As DNA, the CDR3 is TGTGCCAGCAGTTCACCCGGGGGTGGCACCGGGGAGCTGTTTTTT.

CDR3 bases: TGTGCCAGCAGCTTAGATGGCCTCGCTGGCTACACCTTC. Its translation is CASSLDGLAGYTF. The V and J genes are TRBV7-9 and TRBJ1-2; D gene uncertain. The V end lost 1 base, the J end lost 7 bases, and 10 bases lay between the germline ends. This CDR3 region has 13 residues. The V gene's germline CDR1 is SEHNR and CDR2 FQNEAQ (reference sequence).

This chain links TRBV4-3 with TRBJ2-7; the D is unclear. V lost 0 bases and J 2 bases, leaving 5 bases between the germline ends. The CDR3 has 13 amino acids. The V gene's germline CDR1 is LGHNA and CDR2 YSLEER. In DNA form, the CDR3 reads TGCGCCAGCAGCCAAGATGCCACCTACGAGCAGTACTTC. The encoded protein is CASSQDATYEQYF.

The chain combines TRBV5-1 with TRBJ1-3, with a possible D match to TRBD1 (5 bases). Trimming stripped 0 bases from V and 0 bases from J, with 7 bases between. Germline loops: CDR1 SGHRS, CDR2 YFSETQ. This CDR3 spans 15 amino acids. The CDR3 nucleotides are TGCGCCAGCAGCTTGGGACAGCACTCTGGAAACACCATATATTTT. The encoded protein is CASSLGQHSGNTIYF.

This chain uses TRBV6-5 with TRBJ2-7; TRBD2 matches at 8 bases. Germline V gene lookup returns CDR1 MNHEY and CDR2 SVGAGI. This CDR3 spans 12 amino acids. The junction had 0 bases not matched to a gene; V was cut back by 8 bases and J by 0 bases. The CDR3 is CASRGGSYEQYF. CDR3 DNA: TGTGCCAGCCGGGGGGGCTCCTACGAGCAGTACTTC.

The chain combines TRBV4-3 with TRBJ2-7, with D possibly TRBD2 on 5 matching bases. In germline, CDR1 is LGHNA, CDR2 YSLEER. This CDR3 has 16 residues. The V gene lost 0 bases and the J gene lost 0 bases, with 12 bases spanning the gap. In nucleotides, the CDR3 is TGCGCCAGCAGCCAAGATTTGCTAGGGAGCTCCTACGAGCAGTACTTC. Translated, it gives CASSQDLLGSSYEQYF.

V usage is TRBV5-6 and J usage is TRBJ2-5; D perhaps matches TRBD1 (6 bases). Germline V CDR1 and CDR2: SGHDT, YYEEEE. Trimming stripped 0 bases from V and 4 bases from J, with 13 bases between. The CDR3 extends over 15 amino acids. The CDR3 sequence: CASSLVEGERETQYF. The CDR3 DNA is TGTGCCAGCAGCTTGGTAGAGGGGGAAAGAGAGACCCAGTACTTC.

V and J are TRBV30 and TRBJ2-1, with TRBD2 as a possible D gene (5 bases). CDR1 and CDR2 from the germline V gene are GTSNPN and SVGIG (reference sequence). CDR3 length equals 14 residues. V lost 2 bases and J 0 bases, leaving 8 bases between the germline ends. CDR3 coding DNA: TGTGCCTGGAGTATAGGGAGCTCCTACAATGAGCAGTTCTTC. Translation: CAWSIGSSYNEQFF.

The CDR3 DNA reads TGTGCCAGCAGCTTGGGGCCAGGCCAAGAGACCCAGTACTTC. It yields the protein CASSLGPGQETQYF. The chain combines TRBV7-3 with TRBJ2-5; D possibly corresponds to TRBD1 (5 bases). The ends were cut back, 3 bases at V and 1 base at J, with 9 bases in the middle. The CDR3 sequence is 14 residues long. Per the germline V gene, CDR1 is SGHTA and CDR2 is FQGTGA.

DNA for the CDR3: TGTGCCAGTAGCGAGGCTCACGAGCAGTACTTC. Translated: CASSEAHEQYF. This chain links TRBV19 with TRBJ2-7; no clear D. Germline values: CDR1 LNHDA, CDR2 SQIVND (reference sequence). The CDR3 length is 11 residues. Trimming took off 6 bases at V and 5 bases at J, with 8 bases between the two ends. The complete variable domain, with remaining parts taken from reference TRBV19 and TRBJ2-7, reads DGGITQSPKYLFRKEGQNVTLSCEQNLNHDAMYWYRQDPGQGLRLIYYSQIVNDFQKGDIAEGYSVSREKKESFPLTVTSAQKNPTAFYLCASSEAHEQYFGPGTRLTVT.

This chain connects TRBV7-9 to TRBJ2-7; the D gene is possibly TRBD1 (8 bases). The CDR3 totals 14 residues. Trimming removed 5 bases from V and 5 bases from J, with 16 bases in between. Germline CDR1 reads SEHNR; CDR2 reads FQNEAQ (reference sequence). The CDR3 sequence: CASSENRGRDEQYF. The CDR3, as DNA: TGTGCCAGCAGCGAGAACAGGGGGAGGGACGAGCAGTACTTC.

The rearrangement links TRBV29-1 to TRBJ1-3; D perhaps matches TRBD1 (5 bases). V shed 8 bases and J shed 1 base, with 12 bases lying between them. The CDR3 is 13 amino acids. CDR1 is SQVTM and CDR2 is ANQGSEA in the germline V gene. The CDR3: CSIPGGSGNTIYF. The DNA for the CDR3 is TGCAGCATACCGGGGGGATCTGGAAACACCATATATTTT.

The V call is TRBV5-1, the J call TRBJ2-2; maybe TRBD2 (6 bases). The CDR3 sequence is 19 residues long. CDR1 SGHRS and CDR2 YFSETQ come from the germline V gene. The V and J ends lost 0 bases and 0 bases respectively, with 18 bases between them. Written as DNA, the CDR3 is TGCGCCAGCAGCTTGGTGGGGTTGAGAGGGACTGCGAACACCGGGGAGCTGTTTTTT. Amino acids: CASSLVGLRGTANTGELFF. The full variable domain, with the rest looked up from reference TRBV5-1 and TRBJ2-2, is KAGVTQTPRYLIKTRGQQVTLSCSPISGHRSVSWYQQTPGQGLQFLFEYFSETQRNKGNFPGRFSGRQFSNSRSEMNVSTLELGDSALYLCASSLVGLRGTANTGELFFGEGSRLTVL.

The chain couples TRBV6-5 to TRBJ2-3; no reliable D call. This CDR3 contains 15 residues. Germline CDR1 reads MNHEY; CDR2 reads SVGAGI. The V gene lost 0 bases and the J gene lost 2 bases, with 9 bases spanning the gap. The CDR3 loop is CASSYSRLDTDTQYF. CDR3 nucleotides: TGTGCCAGCAGTTACTCAAGGCTAGACACAGATACGCAGTATTTT.

The chain is built from TRBV5-6 and TRBJ1-4; D is ambiguous. The ends were cut back, 5 bases at V and 6 bases at J, with 17 bases in the middle. CDR1 SGHDT and CDR2 YYEEEE come from the germline V gene. The CDR3 is 15 amino acids. The CDR3 nucleotides are TGTGCCAGCAGACCTACCGGACTTGGGGATGAAAAACTGTTTTTT. Protein: CASRPTGLGDEKLFF. Full variable domain (outside the CDR3, taken from reference TRBV5-6 and TRBJ1-4): DAGVTQSPTHLIKTRGQQVTLRCSPKSGHDTVSWYQQALGQGPQFIFQYYEEEERQRGNFPDRFSGHQFPNYSSELNVNALLLGDSALYLCASRPTGLGDEKLFFGSGTQLSVL.

This clone was detected only once. The chain has TRBV25-1 and TRBJ2-5; 12 nucleotides agree with TRBD1. Germline V lookup: CDR1 MGHDK, CDR2 SYGVNS. Trimming took 6 bases from V and 5 from J; bases not matched to a gene: 7. This CDR3 comprises 15 residues. The CDR3 loop reads CASSAGTGGAETQYF. CDR3 coding DNA: TGTGCCAGCAGCGCAGGGACAGGGGGCGCGGAGACCCAGTACTTC.

This chain links TRBV7-8 with TRBJ1-3, with 7 bases that match TRBD1. The length of the CDR3 is 18 residues. Germline CDR1 reads SGHVS; CDR2 reads FQNEAQ. J lost 0 bases, V lost 5 bases, and 13 bases had no gene match. The CDR3 region is CASSRTRGQSSSGNTIYF. The CDR3 DNA sequence: TGTGCCAGCAGCAGAACGCGGGGACAGTCGAGCTCTGGAAACACCATATATTTT.

V is TRBV9 and J is TRBJ2-7; D might be TRBD1 or TRBD2, each matching 5 bases. In germline, CDR1 is SGDLS, CDR2 YYNGEE. The CDR3 spans 16 residues. Trimming cost V 4 bases and J 0 bases, with 17 bases left between them. CDR3 protein: CASSPLSRDASYEQYF. In DNA, the CDR3 is TGTGCCAGCAGCCCCCTCTCCCGGGACGCCTCCTACGAGCAGTACTTC.